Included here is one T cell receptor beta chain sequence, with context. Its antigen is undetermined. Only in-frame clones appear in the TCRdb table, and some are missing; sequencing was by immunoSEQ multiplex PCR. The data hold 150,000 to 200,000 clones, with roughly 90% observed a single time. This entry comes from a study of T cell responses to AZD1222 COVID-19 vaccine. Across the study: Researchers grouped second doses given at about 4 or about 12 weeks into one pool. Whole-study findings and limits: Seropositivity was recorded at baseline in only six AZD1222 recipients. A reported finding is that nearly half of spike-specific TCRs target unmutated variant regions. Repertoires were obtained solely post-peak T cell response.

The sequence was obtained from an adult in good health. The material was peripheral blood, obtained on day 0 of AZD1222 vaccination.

The chain's CDR3 is CASSYPGEFSPLHF. The DNA of the CDR3 is TGTGCCAGCAGCTACCCCGGGGAGTTTTCACCCCTCCACTTT. This sequence joins TRBV5-6 and TRBJ1-6, with unresolved D. V lost 3 bases and J 9 bases, leaving 13 bases between the germline ends. The CDR3 extends over 14 amino acids. From germline, CDR1 is SGHDT and CDR2 YYEEEE.